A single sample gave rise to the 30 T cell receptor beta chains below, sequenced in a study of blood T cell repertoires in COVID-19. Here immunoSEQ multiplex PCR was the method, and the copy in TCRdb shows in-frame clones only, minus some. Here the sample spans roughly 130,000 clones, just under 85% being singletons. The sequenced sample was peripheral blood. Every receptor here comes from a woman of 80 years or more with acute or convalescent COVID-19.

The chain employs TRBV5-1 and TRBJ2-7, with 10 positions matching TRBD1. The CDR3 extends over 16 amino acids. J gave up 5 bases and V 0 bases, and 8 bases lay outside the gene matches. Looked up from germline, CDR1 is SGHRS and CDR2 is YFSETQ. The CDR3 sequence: CASSLALGTGVHEQYF. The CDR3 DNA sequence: TGCGCCAGCAGCTTGGCGCTCGGGACAGGGGTCCACGAGCAGTACTTC. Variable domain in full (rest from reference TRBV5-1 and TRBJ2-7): KAGVTQTPRYLIKTRGQQVTLSCSPISGHRSVSWYQQTPGQGLQFLFEYFSETQRNKGNFPGRFSGRQFSNSRSEMNVSTLELGDSALYLCASSLALGTGVHEQYFGPGTRLTVT.

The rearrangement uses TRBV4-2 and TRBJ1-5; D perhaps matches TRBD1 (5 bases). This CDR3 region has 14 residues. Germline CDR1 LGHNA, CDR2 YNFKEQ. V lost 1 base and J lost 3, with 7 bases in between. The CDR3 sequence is CASSQGQTNQPQHF. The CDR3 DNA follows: TGTGCCAGCAGCCAAGGACAGACCAATCAGCCCCAGCATTTT.

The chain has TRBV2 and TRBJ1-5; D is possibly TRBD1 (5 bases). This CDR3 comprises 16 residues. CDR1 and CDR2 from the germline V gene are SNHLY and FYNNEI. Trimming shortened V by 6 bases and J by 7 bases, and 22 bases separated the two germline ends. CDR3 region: CASSAPQDLKGQPQHF. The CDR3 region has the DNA TGTGCCAGCAGCGCACCACAGGACCTCAAGGGCCAGCCCCAGCATTTT.

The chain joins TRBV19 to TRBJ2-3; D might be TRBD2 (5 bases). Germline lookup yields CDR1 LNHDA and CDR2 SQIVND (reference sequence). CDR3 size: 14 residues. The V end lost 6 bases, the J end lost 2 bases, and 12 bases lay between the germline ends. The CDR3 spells CASRRAYLTDTQYF. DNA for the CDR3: TGTGCCAGTAGGAGGGCGTATCTCACAGATACGCAGTATTTT.

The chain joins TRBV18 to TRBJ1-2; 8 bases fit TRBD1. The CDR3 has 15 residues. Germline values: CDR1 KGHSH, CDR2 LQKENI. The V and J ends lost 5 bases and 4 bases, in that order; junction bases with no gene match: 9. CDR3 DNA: TGTGCCAGCTCAGCGGGGACAGGAGGGTTCTATGGCTACACCTTC. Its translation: CASSAGTGGFYGYTF.

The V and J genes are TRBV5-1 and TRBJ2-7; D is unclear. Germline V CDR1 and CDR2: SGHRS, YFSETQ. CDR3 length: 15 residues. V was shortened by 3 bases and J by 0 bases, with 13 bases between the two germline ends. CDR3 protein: CASSYGYRRSYEQYF. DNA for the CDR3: TGCGCCAGCAGCTACGGATACAGACGCTCCTACGAGCAGTACTTC.

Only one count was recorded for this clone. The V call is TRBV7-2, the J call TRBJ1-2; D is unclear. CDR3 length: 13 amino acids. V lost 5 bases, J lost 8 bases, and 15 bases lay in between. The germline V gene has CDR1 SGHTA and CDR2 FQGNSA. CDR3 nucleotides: TGTGCCAGCAGCCCTTTTCGGGATCACGGCTACACCTTC. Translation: CASSPFRDHGYTF.

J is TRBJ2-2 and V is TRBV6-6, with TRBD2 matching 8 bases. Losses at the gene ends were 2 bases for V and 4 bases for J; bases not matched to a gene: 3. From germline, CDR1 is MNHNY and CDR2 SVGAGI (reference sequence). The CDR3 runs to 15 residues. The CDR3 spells CASSYPRGGTGELFF. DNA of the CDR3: TGTGCCAGCAGTTACCCCCGGGGGGGCACCGGGGAGCTGTTTTTT.

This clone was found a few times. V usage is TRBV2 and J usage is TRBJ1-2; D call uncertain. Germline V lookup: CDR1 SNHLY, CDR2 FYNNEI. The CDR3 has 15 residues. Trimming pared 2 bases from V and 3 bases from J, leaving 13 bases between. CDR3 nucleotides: TGTGCCAGCAGTGAAACAGCTCTTGTGGACTATGGCTACACCTTC. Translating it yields CASSETALVDYGYTF.

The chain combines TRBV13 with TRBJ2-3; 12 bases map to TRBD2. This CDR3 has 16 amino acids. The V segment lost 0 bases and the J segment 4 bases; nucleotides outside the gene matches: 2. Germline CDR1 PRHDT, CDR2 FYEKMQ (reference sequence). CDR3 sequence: CASSLGLAGGPDTQYF. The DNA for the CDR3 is TGTGCCAGCAGCTTAGGCCTAGCGGGGGGGCCAGATACGCAGTATTTT.

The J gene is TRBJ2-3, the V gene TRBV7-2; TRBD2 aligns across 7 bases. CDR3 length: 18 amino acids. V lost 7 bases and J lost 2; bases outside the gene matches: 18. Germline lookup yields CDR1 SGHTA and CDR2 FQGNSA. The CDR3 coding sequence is TGTGCCAGCACCGGAAGGGAGGGGCGAGCAGGGCCCACAGATACGCAGTATTTT. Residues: CASTGREGRAGPTDTQYF.

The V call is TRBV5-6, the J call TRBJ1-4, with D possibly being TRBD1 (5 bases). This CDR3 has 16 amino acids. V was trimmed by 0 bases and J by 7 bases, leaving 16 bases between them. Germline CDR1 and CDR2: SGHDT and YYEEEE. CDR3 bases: TGTGCCAGCAGCTTGGCCTTGGGGCCCTCGACTGAAAAACTGTTTTTT. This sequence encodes CASSLALGPSTEKLFF.

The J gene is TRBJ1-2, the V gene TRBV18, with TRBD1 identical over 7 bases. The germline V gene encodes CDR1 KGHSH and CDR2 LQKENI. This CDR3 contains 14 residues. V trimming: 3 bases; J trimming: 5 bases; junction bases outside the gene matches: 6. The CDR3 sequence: CASSPDSGGYGYTF. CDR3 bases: TGTGCCAGCTCACCGGACTCAGGGGGGTATGGCTACACCTTC.

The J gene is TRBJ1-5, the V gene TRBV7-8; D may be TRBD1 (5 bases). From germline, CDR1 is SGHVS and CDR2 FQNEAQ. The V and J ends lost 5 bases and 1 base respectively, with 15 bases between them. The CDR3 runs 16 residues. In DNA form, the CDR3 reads TGTGCCAGCAGCCCGCAAGGGGCTAAAAGCAATCAGCCCCAGCATTTT. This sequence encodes CASSPQGAKSNQPQHF.

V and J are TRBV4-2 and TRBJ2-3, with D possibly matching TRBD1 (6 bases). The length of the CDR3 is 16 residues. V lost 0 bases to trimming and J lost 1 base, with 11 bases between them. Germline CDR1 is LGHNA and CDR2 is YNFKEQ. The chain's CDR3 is CASSQDRGAGTDTQYF. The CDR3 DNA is TGTGCCAGCAGCCAAGACAGGGGCGCAGGCACAGATACGCAGTATTTT.

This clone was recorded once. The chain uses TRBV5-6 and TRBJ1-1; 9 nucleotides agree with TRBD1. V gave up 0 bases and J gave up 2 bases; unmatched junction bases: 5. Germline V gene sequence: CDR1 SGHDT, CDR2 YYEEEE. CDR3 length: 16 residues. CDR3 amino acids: CASSLGLGQGNTEAFF. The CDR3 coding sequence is TGTGCCAGCAGCTTGGGTCTGGGACAGGGTAACACTGAAGCTTTCTTT.

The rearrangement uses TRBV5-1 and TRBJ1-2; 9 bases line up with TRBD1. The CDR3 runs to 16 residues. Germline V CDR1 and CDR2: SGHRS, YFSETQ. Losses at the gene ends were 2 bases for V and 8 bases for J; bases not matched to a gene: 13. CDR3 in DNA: TGCGCCAGCAGCTTAACCTTGACAGGGGGAAGTTCAGGCTACACCTTC. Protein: CASSLTLTGGSSGYTF.

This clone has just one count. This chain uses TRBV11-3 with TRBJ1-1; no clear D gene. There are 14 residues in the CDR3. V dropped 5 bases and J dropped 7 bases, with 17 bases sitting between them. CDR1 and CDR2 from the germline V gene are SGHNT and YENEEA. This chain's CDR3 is CASSQVYGTGEAFF. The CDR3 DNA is TGTGCCAGCAGCCAAGTTTACGGAACGGGTGAAGCTTTCTTT. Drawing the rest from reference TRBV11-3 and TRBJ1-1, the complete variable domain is EAGVVQSPRYKIIEKKQPVAFWCNPISGHNTLYWYLQNLGQGPELLIRYENEEAVDDSQLPKDRFSAERLKGVDSTLKIQPAELGDSAVYLCASSQVYGTGEAFFGQGTRLTVV.

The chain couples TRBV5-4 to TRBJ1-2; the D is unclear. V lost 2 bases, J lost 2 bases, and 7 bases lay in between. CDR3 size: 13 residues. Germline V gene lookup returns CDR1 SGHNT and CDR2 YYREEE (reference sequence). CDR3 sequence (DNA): TGTGCCAGCAGCTTATCGGGGAACTATGGCTACACCTTC. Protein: CASSLSGNYGYTF.

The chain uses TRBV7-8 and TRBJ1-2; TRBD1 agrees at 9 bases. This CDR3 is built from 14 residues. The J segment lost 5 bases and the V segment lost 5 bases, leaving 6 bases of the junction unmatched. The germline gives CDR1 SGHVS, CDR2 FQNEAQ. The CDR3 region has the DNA TGTGCCAGCAGCCGCCGGACAGGGGATTATGGCTACACCTTC. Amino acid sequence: CASSRRTGDYGYTF.

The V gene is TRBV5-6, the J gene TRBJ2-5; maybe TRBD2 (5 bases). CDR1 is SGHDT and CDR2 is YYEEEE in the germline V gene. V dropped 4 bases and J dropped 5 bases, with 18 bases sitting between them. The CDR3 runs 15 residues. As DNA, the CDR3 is TGTGCCAGCAGCCGAGGGATTCCGTCCGGCGAGACCCAGTACTTC. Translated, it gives CASSRGIPSGETQYF.

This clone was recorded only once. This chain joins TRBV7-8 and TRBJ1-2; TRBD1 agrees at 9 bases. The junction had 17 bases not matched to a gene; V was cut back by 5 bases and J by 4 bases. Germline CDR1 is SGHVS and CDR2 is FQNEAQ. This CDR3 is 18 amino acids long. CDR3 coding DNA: TGTGCCAGCAGCCCCTTCAAGGGACAGGGCCCCTCGGGCTATGGCTACACCTTC. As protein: CASSPFKGQGPSGYGYTF.

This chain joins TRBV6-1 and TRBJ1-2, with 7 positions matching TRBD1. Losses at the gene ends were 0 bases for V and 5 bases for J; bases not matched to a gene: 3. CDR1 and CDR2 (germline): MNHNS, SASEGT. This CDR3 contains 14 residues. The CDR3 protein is CASSEATTGYGYTF. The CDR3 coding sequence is TGTGCCAGCAGTGAAGCGACGACAGGGTATGGCTACACCTTC.

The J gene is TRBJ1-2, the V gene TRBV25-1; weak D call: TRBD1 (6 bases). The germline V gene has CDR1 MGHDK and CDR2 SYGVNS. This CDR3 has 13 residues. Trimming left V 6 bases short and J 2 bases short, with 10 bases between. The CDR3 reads CASSLGTNYGYTF. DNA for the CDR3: TGTGCCAGCAGCCTCGGGACAAACTATGGCTACACCTTC.

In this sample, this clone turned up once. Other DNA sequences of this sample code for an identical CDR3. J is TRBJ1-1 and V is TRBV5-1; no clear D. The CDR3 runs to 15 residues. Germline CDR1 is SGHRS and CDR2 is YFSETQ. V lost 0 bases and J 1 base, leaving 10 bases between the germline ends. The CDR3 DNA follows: TGCGCCAGCAGCTTGGGAACGGGGTGGAACACTGAAGCTTTCTTT. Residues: CASSLGTGWNTEAFF.

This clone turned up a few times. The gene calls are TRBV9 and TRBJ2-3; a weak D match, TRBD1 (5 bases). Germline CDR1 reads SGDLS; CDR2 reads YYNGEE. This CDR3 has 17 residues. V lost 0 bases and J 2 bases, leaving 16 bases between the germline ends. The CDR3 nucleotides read TGTGCCAGCAGCGTAGTCTTCGGACACCCTGACACAGATACGCAGTATTTT. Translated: CASSVVFGHPDTDTQYF. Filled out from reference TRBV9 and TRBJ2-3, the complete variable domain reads DSGVTQTPKHLITATGQRVTLRCSPRSGDLSVYWYQQSLDQGLQFLIQYYNGEERAKGNILERFSAQQFPDLHSELNLSSLELGDSALYFCASSVVFGHPDTDTQYFGPGTRLTVL.

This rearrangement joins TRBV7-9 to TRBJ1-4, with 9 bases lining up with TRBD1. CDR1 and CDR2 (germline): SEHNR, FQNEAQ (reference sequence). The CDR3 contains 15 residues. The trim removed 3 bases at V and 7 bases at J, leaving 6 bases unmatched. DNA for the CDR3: TGTGCCAGCAGCTTCGGACAGGGGAGTGGTGAAAAACTGTTTTTT. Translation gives CASSFGQGSGEKLFF.

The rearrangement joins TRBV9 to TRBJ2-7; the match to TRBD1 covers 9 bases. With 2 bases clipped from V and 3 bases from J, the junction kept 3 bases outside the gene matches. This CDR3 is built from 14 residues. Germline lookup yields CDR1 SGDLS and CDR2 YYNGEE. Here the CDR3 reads CASSVGQGNYEQYF. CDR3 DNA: TGTGCCAGCAGCGTTGGACAGGGGAACTACGAGCAGTACTTC.

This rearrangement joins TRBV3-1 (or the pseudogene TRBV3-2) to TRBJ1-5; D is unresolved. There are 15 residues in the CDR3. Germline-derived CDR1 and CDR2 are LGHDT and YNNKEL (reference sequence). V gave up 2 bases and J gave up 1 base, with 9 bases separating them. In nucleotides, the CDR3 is TGTGCCAGCAGCCAAACCACGGGGAGCAATCAGCCCCAGCATTTT. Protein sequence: CASSQTTGSNQPQHF.

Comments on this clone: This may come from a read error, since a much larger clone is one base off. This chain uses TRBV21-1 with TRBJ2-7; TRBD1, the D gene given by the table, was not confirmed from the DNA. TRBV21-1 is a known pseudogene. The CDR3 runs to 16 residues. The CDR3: CASSKGRTGEEHEQYF. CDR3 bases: TGTGCCAGCAGCAAAGGTAGGACAGGGGAGGAACACGAGCAGTACTTC.